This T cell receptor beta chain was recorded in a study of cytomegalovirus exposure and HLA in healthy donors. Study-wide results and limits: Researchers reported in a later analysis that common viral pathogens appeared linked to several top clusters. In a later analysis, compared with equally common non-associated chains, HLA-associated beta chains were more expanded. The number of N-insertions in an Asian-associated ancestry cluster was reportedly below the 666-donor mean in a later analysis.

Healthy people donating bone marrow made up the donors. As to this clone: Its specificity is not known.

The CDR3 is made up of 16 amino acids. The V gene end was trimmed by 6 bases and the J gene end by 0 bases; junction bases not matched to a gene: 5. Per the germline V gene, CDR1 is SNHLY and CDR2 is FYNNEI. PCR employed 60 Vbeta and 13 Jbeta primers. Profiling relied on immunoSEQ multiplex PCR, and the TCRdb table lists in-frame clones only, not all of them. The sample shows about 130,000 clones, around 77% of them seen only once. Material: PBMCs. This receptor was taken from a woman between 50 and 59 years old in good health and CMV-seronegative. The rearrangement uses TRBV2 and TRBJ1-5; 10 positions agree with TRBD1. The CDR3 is CASRTGGWDSNQPQHF. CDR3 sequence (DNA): TGTGCCAGCAGGACAGGGGGCTGGGATAGCAATCAGCCCCAGCATTTT.